Reported below is one T cell receptor (beta chain). Germline lookup yields CDR1 SNHLY and CDR2 FYNNEI. V shed 6 bases, J shed 8 bases, and the junction held 5 bases outside the gene matches. This CDR3 is 13 amino acids long. The source of the sample is a study of early T cells in non-severe SARS-CoV-2 infection. Attachment of unique molecular identifiers to individual cDNA molecules was performed. TCRdb ran MiXCR on the 5' RACE reads and lists one entry per CDR3 protein. Found here are roughly 72,000 distinct CDR3 sequences, roughly 13% of them singletons; the top ten hold 1.1%. The sequenced sample was whole blood. The TCR originated in an adult who was a healthcare worker with PCR-confirmed SARS-CoV-2 infection or an uninfected control (not recorded which). The rearrangement joins TRBV2 to TRBJ2-1, with 9 bases aligning to TRBD1. CDR3 loop: CASRKDRGDEQFF. CDR3 bases: TGTGCCAGCAGGAAGGACAGGGGCGATGAGCAGTTCTTC.